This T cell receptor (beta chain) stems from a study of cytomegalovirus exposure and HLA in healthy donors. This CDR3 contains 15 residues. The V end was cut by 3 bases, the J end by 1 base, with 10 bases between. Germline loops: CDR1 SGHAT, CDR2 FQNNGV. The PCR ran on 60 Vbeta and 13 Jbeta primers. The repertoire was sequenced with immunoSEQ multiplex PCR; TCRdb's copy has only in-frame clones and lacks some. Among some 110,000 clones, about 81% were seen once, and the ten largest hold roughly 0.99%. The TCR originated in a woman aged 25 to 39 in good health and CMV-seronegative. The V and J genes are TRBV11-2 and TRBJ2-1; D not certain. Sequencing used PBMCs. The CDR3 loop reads CASSFWFGSYNEQFF. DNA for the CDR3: TGTGCCAGCAGCTTCTGGTTCGGGTCCTACAATGAGCAGTTCTTC.